This TCR beta chain was captured in a study of chemoradiotherapy in HPV16-positive cancers. TCRdb keeps only in-frame clones here, not all; method: immunoSEQ multiplex PCR. The sample contains approximately 23,000 clones, over 60% of which appear only once. The CDR3 is made up of 14 amino acids. Trimming removed 6 bases at V and 2 bases at J, with 14 bases between. Germline CDR1 SGHNT, CDR2 YYREEE (reference sequence). This TCR derives from a human donor with HPV-associated anogenital cancer. The sample was gathered from a patient who underwent chemoradiotherapy. The rearrangement joins TRBV5-4 to TRBJ2-5, with D possibly matching TRBD2 (5 bases). As DNA, the CDR3 is TGTGCCAGCACCTCTCGCGGGCCACAAGAGACCCAGTACTTC. It codes for CASTSRGPQETQYF.